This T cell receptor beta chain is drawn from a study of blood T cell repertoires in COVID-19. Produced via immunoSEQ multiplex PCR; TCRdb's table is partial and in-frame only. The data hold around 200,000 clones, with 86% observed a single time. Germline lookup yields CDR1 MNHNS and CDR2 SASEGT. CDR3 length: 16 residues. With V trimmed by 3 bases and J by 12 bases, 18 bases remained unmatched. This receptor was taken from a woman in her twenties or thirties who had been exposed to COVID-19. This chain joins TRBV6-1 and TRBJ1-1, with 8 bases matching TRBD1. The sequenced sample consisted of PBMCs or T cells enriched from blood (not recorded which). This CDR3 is CASSDGPGAGQVWTFF. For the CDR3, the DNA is TGTGCCAGCAGTGATGGGCCTGGCGCGGGACAGGTTTGGACTTTCTTT.